The 10 T cell receptor beta chains presented below share a single source sample, sequenced in a study of shared clonotypes between healthy human individuals (TCRdb year 2020). Receptor amplification or capture employed the immunoSEQ multiplex PCR assay. TCRdb stores this immuneACCESS table with in-frame sequences only. Part of the clones is absent; in the studies checked, under half of the shortfall reflects unresolved V genes, and no reason is known for the rest. The sample has about 2.3 million clones on record, around 93% of them singletons. The ten largest clones add up to 0.37% of the sample. The sample consisted of naive CD4+ T cells from PBMCs. The cell subset or site tag for this specimen amounts to: CD45RA+ positively selected. Receptors originate from a man between 18 and 35 years old in good health. Some clones in this sample may be carry-over from other donors' samples.

The genes are TRBV28 and TRBJ1-5; D is unresolved. CDR1 and CDR2 (germline): MDHEN, SYDVKM. With 5 bases removed from V and 7 bases from J, the gap between germline ends came to 15 bases. The CDR3 totals 14 residues. The CDR3 region has the DNA TGTGCCAGCAGTCAAAACGGGTTCGGGCAGCCCCAGCATTTT. Encoded protein: CASSQNGFGQPQHF.

Details on this clone: The sample has other DNA sequences that encode this CDR3 too. The V gene is TRBV5-1, the J gene TRBJ2-1; 8 positions agree with TRBD1. The V gene end was trimmed by 4 bases and the J gene end by 0 bases; junction bases not matched to a gene: 3. Germline CDR1 SGHRS, CDR2 YFSETQ. CDR3 size: 15 residues. CDR3 residues: CASSRDRSSYNEQFF. CDR3 nucleotide sequence: TGCGCCAGCAGCCGGGACAGGAGCTCCTACAATGAGCAGTTCTTC.

This chain uses TRBV30 with TRBJ2-5; 7 bases align to TRBD1. The J call may be in error: the DNA end matches TRBJ2-7 better. CDR1 GTSNPN and CDR2 SVGIG come from the germline V gene (reference sequence). The CDR3 runs to 12 residues. The CDR3 coding sequence is TGTGCCTGGAATCCAGGGGGTCGCGAGCAGTACTTC. This gives the protein CAWNPGGREQYF.

The CDR3 DNA is TGCGCCAGCAGCCTACTAGGGACAGGGAAACAAGAGACCCAGTACTTC. This sequence encodes CASSLLGTGKQETQYF. The chain recombines TRBV5-1 with TRBJ2-5, with TRBD1 identical over 9 bases. CDR3 size: 16 residues. V shed 4 bases, J shed 2 bases, and the junction held 9 bases outside the gene matches. Germline CDR1 reads SGHRS; CDR2 reads YFSETQ.

J is TRBJ1-1 and V is TRBV7-2; D is uncertain. There are 14 residues in the CDR3. Trimming cost V 1 base and J 0 bases, with 6 bases left between them. The germline V gene has CDR1 SGHTA and CDR2 FQGNSA. The CDR3 DNA is TGTGCCAGCAGCTTAGTATCGCTGAACACTGAAGCTTTCTTT. Protein: CASSLVSLNTEAFF.

The chain is built from TRBV5-1 and TRBJ1-1; 7 bases agree with TRBD1. CDR3 length equals 14 residues. The V gene's germline CDR1 is SGHRS and CDR2 YFSETQ. The J segment lost 7 bases and the V segment lost 3 bases, leaving 9 bases of the junction unmatched. CDR3 loop: CASSSIKQGNEAFF. In nucleotides, the CDR3 is TGCGCCAGCAGCTCTATTAAACAGGGGAATGAAGCTTTCTTT.

The table lists this clone with a count of one. The rearrangement links TRBV6-4 to TRBJ2-1, with 7 positions matching TRBD1. In germline, CDR1 is MRHNA, CDR2 SNTAGT. V was pared by 7 bases and J by 6 bases, with 9 bases of the junction left unmatched. The CDR3 spans 14 residues. CDR3 nucleotides: TGTGCCAGCAACCTCACAGGGGACGGCAATGAGCAGTTCTTC. It yields the protein CASNLTGDGNEQFF.

V gene TRBV30 combines with J gene TRBJ2-3; D is undetermined. CDR1 and CDR2 from the germline V gene are GTSNPN and SVGIG (reference sequence). V dropped 1 base and J dropped 3 bases, with 11 bases sitting between them. The CDR3 consists of 14 residues. As DNA, the CDR3 is TGTGCCTGGAGTGACCGGGTTCGGACAGATACGCAGTATTTT. This codes for CAWSDRVRTDTQYF.

Concerning this clone itself: Other nucleotide sequences in the sample specify the same CDR3. The rearrangement joins TRBV2 to TRBJ1-2; no clear D gene. The CDR3 runs to 12 residues. With 4 bases removed from V and 8 bases from J, the gap between germline ends came to 11 bases. Germline CDR1 SNHLY, CDR2 FYNNEI. CDR3 region: CASSGRTVGYTF. Written as DNA, the CDR3 is TGTGCCAGCAGTGGGCGGACTGTGGGCTACACCTTC.

CDR3 loop: CASSSRSGRATGELFF. In DNA, the CDR3 is TGTGCCAGTAGTTCGCGAAGCGGGCGTGCCACCGGGGAGCTGTTTTTT. The rearrangement uses TRBV19 and TRBJ2-2; a weak D match, TRBD2 (6 bases). V was cut by 5 bases and J by 4 bases, with 17 bases left in between. Germline CDR1 and CDR2: LNHDA and SQIVND (reference sequence). The CDR3 sequence is 16 residues long. The variable domain in full, with the rest retrieved from reference TRBV19 and TRBJ2-2, is DGGITQSPKYLFRKEGQNVTLSCEQNLNHDAMYWYRQDPGQGLRLIYYSQIVNDFQKGDIAEGYSVSREKKESFPLTVTSAQKNPTAFYLCASSSRSGRATGELFFGEGSRLTVL.